One T cell receptor (beta chain) is described in this entry. This record comes from a study of T-cell reconstitution after alpha-beta-depleted transplantation in children. During its preparation, the TCRbeta library received unique molecular identifiers. TCRdb reprocessed the PCR reads via MiXCR and lists one record per CDR3 protein. The sample lists hundreds of thousands of distinct CDR3 sequences, over 10% occurring once. The material sequenced was PBMCs, taken before TCRalphabeta/CD19-depleted stem cell transplant. The TCR originated in a girl aged 2-15 years with congenital amegakaryocytic thrombocytopenia, due to receive a stem cell transplant.

This CDR3 is CSVCLDSTDTQYF. CDR3 sequence (DNA): TGCAGCGTTTGCCTGGACAGCACAGATACGCAGTATTTT. The V and J genes are TRBV29-1 and TRBJ2-3; no clear D. V was pared by 5 bases and J by 0 bases, with 9 bases between. In germline, CDR1 is SQVTM, CDR2 ANQGSEA. The CDR3 contains 13 residues.